The next 10 T cell receptor beta chains were all read from a single sample in a study of cytomegalovirus exposure and HLA in healthy donors. Produced via immunoSEQ multiplex PCR; TCRdb's table is partial and in-frame only. The sample yields 130,000 to 150,000 clones, about nine tenths seen once. The sample taken for sequencing was PBMCs. The receptors were gathered from a woman aged 25-40 years in good health and CMV-seropositive.

The V and J genes are TRBV5-1 and TRBJ2-5; TRBD1 matches at 11 bases. The CDR3 is 17 residues long. The germline gives CDR1 SGHRS, CDR2 YFSETQ. Losses at the gene ends were 4 bases for V and 4 bases for J; bases not matched to a gene: 12. Here the CDR3 reads CASSRGGLDRGRETQYF. The DNA for the CDR3 is TGCGCCAGCAGCAGAGGAGGGTTGGACAGGGGGCGAGAGACCCAGTACTTC.

The chain couples TRBV19 to TRBJ2-1; 13 bases are a match to TRBD2. Germline V gene lookup returns CDR1 LNHDA and CDR2 SQIVND (reference sequence). This CDR3 is 15 amino acids long. Germline trimming cut 8 bases from V and 10 bases from J; bases unmatched to any gene: 11. Written as DNA, the CDR3 is TGTGCCAGTGCAGCAGGACTAGCGGGAGTAGGCGAGCAGTTCTTC. Translation: CASAAGLAGVGEQFF.

The gene calls are TRBV15 and TRBJ1-6; D gene uncertain. Trimming left V 0 bases short and J 7 bases short, with 7 bases between. CDR1 is LNHNV and CDR2 is YYDKDF in the germline V gene (reference sequence). This CDR3 region has 14 residues. The chain's CDR3 is CATSRDPGNSPLHF. CDR3 in DNA: TGTGCCACCAGCAGAGATCCCGGGAATTCACCCCTCCACTTT.

This clone occurred once. This chain uses TRBV11-2 with TRBJ2-1; 7 bases fit TRBD2. The CDR3 runs 13 residues. Germline values: CDR1 SGHAT, CDR2 FQNNGV. Unmatched junction bases numbered 3, after V lost 3 bases and J lost 7 bases. CDR3 region: CASSFTSENEQFF. CDR3 nucleotide sequence: TGTGCCAGCAGCTTTACTAGCGAAAATGAGCAGTTCTTC.

V and J are TRBV14 and TRBJ2-2; D possibly corresponds to TRBD1 (5 bases). The CDR3 extends over 12 amino acids. The germline V gene has CDR1 SGHDN and CDR2 FVKESK. Trimming pared 4 bases from V and 8 bases from J, leaving 8 bases between. CDR3 in DNA: TGTGCCAGCAGCCCCCGACAGGGGGAGCTGTTTTTT. This encodes CASSPRQGELFF.

The V gene is TRBV19, the J gene TRBJ2-7; D is perhaps TRBD1 (6 bases). The germline V gene encodes CDR1 LNHDA and CDR2 SQIVND (reference sequence). This CDR3 region has 12 residues. V lost 6 bases to trimming and J lost 6 bases, with 12 bases between them. This CDR3 reads CASSGTGLEQYF. CDR3 in DNA: TGTGCCAGTAGCGGCACAGGGCTCGAGCAGTACTTC.

V usage is TRBV4-1 and J usage is TRBJ2-3; TRBD1 might be the D (6 bases). The germline gives CDR1 MGHRA, CDR2 YSYEKL. V was shortened by 0 bases and J by 0 bases, with 10 bases between the two germline ends. The CDR3 totals 16 residues. CDR3 residues: CASSQDRDKSTDTQYF. DNA for the CDR3: TGCGCCAGCAGCCAAGATCGGGACAAAAGCACAGATACGCAGTATTTT.

Only one count was recorded for this clone. The rearrangement uses TRBV19 and TRBJ2-7; D may be TRBD1 (8 bases). Germline CDR1 and CDR2: LNHDA and SQIVND (reference sequence). The germline V and J ends were trimmed by 7 bases and 3 bases, with 22 bases remaining between them. There are 16 residues in the CDR3. The CDR3 bases are TGTGCCAGTAATACAACCGGAGCGGGACAGGTCTACGAGCAGTACTTC. It encodes CASNTTGAGQVYEQYF.

This clone showed up just once. This chain uses TRBV5-1 with TRBJ2-3, with 11 bases identical to TRBD1. The CDR3 is 16 residues long. V lost 7 bases, J lost 2 bases, and 9 bases stayed unmatched. Germline V gene sequence: CDR1 SGHRS, CDR2 YFSETQ. The DNA of the CDR3 is TGCGCCAGCCGCCCAGGGGACAGGGGGGACACAGATACGCAGTATTTT. Translation gives CASRPGDRGDTDTQYF.

The chain recombines TRBV7-2 with TRBJ2-7; TRBD1 matches at 7 bases. CDR3 length: 16 amino acids. The germline gives CDR1 SGHTA, CDR2 FQGNSA. Germline trimming cut 1 base from V and 0 bases from J; bases unmatched to any gene: 6. The CDR3 nucleotides are TGTGCCAGCAGCTTAGTCTCCGGGACAGCCTCCTACGAGCAGTACTTC. This gives the protein CASSLVSGTASYEQYF.